These 30 T cell receptor beta chains came from one sample sequenced in a study of vaccination and CD4 T cells after COVID-19 (dated by TCRdb to the early 2020s). These TCRs are of unknown antigen specificity. The treatment or condition label of this sample denotes: roughly nine-day PBMC culture with coronavirus spike peptide pools or control peptides (ViraFEST assay). Library preparation used PCR. Sequencing was carried out with an Illumina iSeq 100. DNA from cultured CD4+ T cells was subjected to TCR sequencing with the Oncomine TCR Beta short-read assay at the Johns Hopkins FTIC core. The public reads were run again by TCRdb, first through fastp at Q25 and then through MiXCR, and only productive beta chains were kept. Rows with one shared CDR3 protein collapse into an entry with the most common genes and DNA. The sample table shows about 20,000 distinct CDR3 sequences, and roughly 50% are seen once. 8.5% to 9.5% of the sample goes to the ten largest clones.

Source material: CD4+ T cells from blood, cultured in vitro. All receptors derive from a human donor who had recovered from COVID-19.

The V call is TRBV30, the J call TRBJ2-7; no firm D call. Trimming took 2 bases from V and 4 from J, leaving 6 bases between them. The CDR3 is 11 amino acids. Germline V lookup: CDR1 GTSNPN, CDR2 SVGIG (reference sequence). CDR3 protein: CAWSRQYEQYF. In DNA form, the CDR3 reads TGTGCCTGGAGTCGACAATACGAGCAGTACTTC.

This clonotype was seen a handful of times. The chain's CDR3 is CAWTGAGTEAFF. In DNA form, the CDR3 reads TGTGCCTGGACAGGGGCAGGCACTGAAGCTTTCTTT. The genes are TRBV30 and TRBJ1-1; perhaps TRBD1 as D (6 bases). Trimming took 4 bases from V and 4 from J, leaving 10 bases between them. The CDR3 is 12 amino acids. Per germline, CDR1 GTSNPN and CDR2 SVGIG (reference sequence).

This clonotype occurred a few times. This CDR3 reads CASSLRVVAGDNSPLHF. In nucleotides, the CDR3 is TGTGCCAGCAGTTTACGGGTCGTGGCAGGCGATAATTCACCCCTCCACTTT. The chain links TRBV6-5 to TRBJ1-6, with D unresolved. The CDR3 consists of 17 residues. V was clipped by 4 bases and J by 5 bases, with 18 bases between them. CDR1 is MNHEY, CDR2 SVGAGI, per germline.

V is TRBV11-3 and J is TRBJ2-5, with 11 nucleotides matching TRBD1. The ends lost 5 bases at V and 4 bases at J; junction bases unmatched: 9. Germline CDR1 reads SGHNT; CDR2 reads YENEEA. The CDR3 totals 16 residues. In nucleotides, the CDR3 is TGTGCCAGCAGCCCCAGGACAGGGGGCTGGGGAGAGACCCAGTACTTC. This sequence encodes CASSPRTGGWGETQYF.

This clonotype was seen a few times. The chain uses TRBV7-3 and TRBJ2-1, with a tentative D call TRBD1 (5 bases). This CDR3 is built from 14 residues. Germline CDR1 and CDR2: SGHTA and FQGTGA. V was pared by 1 base and J by 5 bases, with 9 bases between. The CDR3 DNA reads TGTGCCAGCAGCTTAAGTCAGGGTAACAATGAGCAGTTCTTC. It specifies CASSLSQGNNEQFF.

The chain joins TRBV20-1 to TRBJ2-1; TRBD2 aligns across 9 bases. V was pared by 5 bases and J by 6 bases, with 11 bases of the junction left unmatched. CDR1 and CDR2 from the germline V gene are DFQATT and SNEGSKA (reference sequence). There are 15 residues in the CDR3. CDR3 region: CSAVRREGTLNEQFF. For the CDR3, the DNA is TGCAGTGCTGTGCGGCGGGAGGGGACGCTCAATGAGCAGTTCTTC.

The chain has TRBV12-3 or TRBV12-4 and TRBJ2-7; D remains ambiguous. This CDR3 has 13 residues. V was cut by 3 bases and J by 3 bases, with 9 bases left in between. CDR3 loop: CASSFKANYEQYF. In nucleotides, the CDR3 is TGTGCCAGCAGTTTCAAGGCAAACTACGAGCAGTACTTC.

The chain combines TRBV2 with TRBJ2-1, with 9 positions matching TRBD2. The CDR3 consists of 18 residues. Trimming removed 7 bases from V and 7 bases from J; junction bases left unmatched: 20. Germline-derived CDR1 and CDR2 are SNHLY and FYNNEI. CDR3 bases: TGTGCCAGCACCCCGCAACTAGCGGGTTGGGAGGGTCTTAATGAGCAGTTCTTC. Translated, it gives CASTPQLAGWEGLNEQFF.

The CDR3 here is CAWSPGLAGAETQYF. The CDR3 region has the DNA TGTGCCTGGAGTCCTGGACTAGCGGGAGCGGAGACCCAGTACTTC. The chain has TRBV30 and TRBJ2-5, with 13 bases that match TRBD2. This CDR3 comprises 15 residues. The trim removed 2 bases at V and 5 bases at J, leaving 5 bases unmatched. In germline, CDR1 is GTSNPN, CDR2 SVGIG (reference sequence).

The V call is TRBV19, the J call TRBJ1-1, with D possibly TRBD1 on 5 matching bases. Germline V gives CDR1 LNHDA, CDR2 SQIVND (reference sequence). The CDR3 is made up of 11 amino acids. V shed 7 bases and J shed 4 bases, with 7 bases lying between them. CDR3 protein: CASTRGTEAFF. The CDR3 DNA follows: TGTGCCAGTACGAGGGGCACTGAAGCTTTCTTT.

The chain combines TRBV6-4 with TRBJ2-3; 9 nucleotides line up with TRBD2. Germline V gene sequence: CDR1 MRHNA, CDR2 SNTAGT. There are 15 residues in the CDR3. The J segment lost 4 bases and the V segment lost 4 bases, leaving 6 bases of the junction unmatched. The CDR3 sequence: CASSVVAGVADTQYF. CDR3 DNA sequence: TGTGCCAGCAGTGTTGTAGCGGGAGTTGCAGATACGCAGTATTTT.

This clonotype was counted between two and nine times. The chain couples TRBV2 to TRBJ2-3, with TRBD2 as a possible D gene (6 bases). Trimming pared 6 bases from V and 1 base from J, leaving 14 bases between. In germline, CDR1 is SNHLY, CDR2 FYNNEI. The CDR3 is made up of 15 amino acids. The CDR3 DNA sequence: TGTGCCAGCAGGTCGTGGGGCGGGGGCACAGATACGCAGTATTTT. It codes for CASRSWGGGTDTQYF.

This clonotype was picked up a small number of times. V and J are TRBV7-2 and TRBJ1-2; TRBD1 aligns across 8 bases. Unmatched junction bases numbered 6, after V lost 2 bases and J lost 10 bases. Per germline, CDR1 SGHTA and CDR2 FQGNSA. The CDR3 extends over 13 amino acids. The CDR3 nucleotides are TGTGCCAGCAGCTTATCCGCGGGACAGGTCTACACCTTC. Protein: CASSLSAGQVYTF. The full variable domain, with the rest looked up from reference TRBV7-2 and TRBJ1-2, is GAGVSQSPSNKVTEKGKDVELRCDPISGHTALYWYRQSLGQGLEFLIYFQGNSAPDKSGLPSDRFSAERTGGSVSTLTIQRTQQEDSAVYLCASSLSAGQVYTFGSGTRLTVV.

This clonotype turned up a few times. The chain carries TRBV19 and TRBJ2-2, with 7 nucleotides matching TRBD2. The CDR3 spans 17 residues. After removal of 4 bases from V and 6 bases from J, the junction contained 14 bases not matched to a gene. CDR1 and CDR2 (germline): LNHDA, SQIVND (reference sequence). CDR3 residues: CASSSQIGGSAAGELFF. CDR3 in DNA: TGTGCCAGTAGTAGTCAAATCGGCGGGAGTGCCGCCGGGGAGCTGTTTTTT.

The rearrangement links TRBV5-1 to TRBJ2-7; 9 nucleotides agree with TRBD1. The CDR3 runs 14 residues. Losses at the gene ends were 4 bases for V and 2 bases for J; bases not matched to a gene: 4. Germline V CDR1 and CDR2: SGHRS, YFSETQ. CDR3 sequence (DNA): TGCGCCAGCAGCCCCGGACAGGGGCCCTACGAGCAGTACTTC. It translates to CASSPGQGPYEQYF.

The chain has TRBV27 and TRBJ2-5; no firm D call. Per germline, CDR1 MNHEY and CDR2 SMNVEV (reference sequence). The CDR3 covers 19 residues. Deletions cut 8 bases from V and 0 bases from J, with 28 bases between. CDR3 in amino acids: CASGSFHDTPPINQETQYF. CDR3 DNA: TGTGCCAGCGGATCTTTCCACGATACCCCCCCCATTAACCAAGAGACCCAGTACTTC.

This chain links TRBV28 with TRBJ1-2, with D possibly being TRBD1 (6 bases). The CDR3 contains 14 residues. The germline gives CDR1 MDHEN, CDR2 SYDVKM. V lost 6 bases, J lost 3 bases, and 14 bases lay in between. CDR3 residues: CASSLTGPHYGYTF. The DNA for the CDR3 is TGTGCCAGCAGCCTCACAGGGCCCCACTATGGCTACACCTTC.

The chain is built from TRBV7-2 and TRBJ2-7; D call uncertain. This CDR3 is built from 14 residues. Germline V gene sequence: CDR1 SGHTA, CDR2 FQGNSA. V shed 3 bases and J shed 2 bases, with 11 bases lying between them. The CDR3 protein is CASSLAPETYEQYF. The CDR3 DNA is TGTGCCAGCAGCTTGGCTCCAGAAACCTACGAGCAGTACTTC. The entire variable domain, with the rest obtained from reference TRBV7-2 and TRBJ2-7, is as follows: GAGVSQSPSNKVTEKGKDVELRCDPISGHTALYWYRQSLGQGLEFLIYFQGNSAPDKSGLPSDRFSAERTGGSVSTLTIQRTQQEDSAVYLCASSLAPETYEQYFGPGTRLTVT.

The chain links TRBV5-1 to TRBJ2-4; D assignment may be TRBD1 or TRBD2 (6 bases each). The V end lost 4 bases, the J end lost 6 bases, and 17 bases lay between the germline ends. The CDR3 runs to 15 residues. Germline assignment: CDR1 SGHRS and CDR2 YFSETQ. The CDR3 nucleotides are TGCGCCAGCAGCGAGGAGGGGGAGTTAGGAAACATTCAGTACTTC. Protein sequence: CASSEEGELGNIQYF.

This clonotype was observed a handful of times. The rearrangement uses TRBV27 and TRBJ2-5; 9 nucleotides match TRBD1. V lost 4 bases, J lost 3 bases, and 3 bases stayed unmatched. Germline V CDR1 and CDR2: MNHEY, SMNVEV (reference sequence). CDR3 length: 14 amino acids. The CDR3 here is CASSSRTGEETQYF. CDR3 nucleotide sequence: TGTGCCAGCAGTTCCCGGACAGGGGAAGAGACCCAGTACTTC.

The table lists this clonotype with a few counts. The chain joins TRBV28 to TRBJ1-4; 10 bases map to TRBD1. V was pared by 7 bases and J by 5 bases, with 7 bases of the junction left unmatched. The CDR3 extends over 15 amino acids. The germline V gene has CDR1 MDHEN and CDR2 SYDVKM. The CDR3 region is CASTITGQGNEKLFF. Here the CDR3 DNA reads TGTGCCAGCACAATTACGGGACAGGGGAATGAAAAACTGTTTTTT.

The chain uses TRBV28 and TRBJ2-3, with D possibly being TRBD1 (6 bases). The CDR3 sequence is 14 residues long. With 3 bases removed from V and 6 bases from J, the gap between germline ends came to 13 bases. Germline CDR1 reads MDHEN; CDR2 reads SYDVKM. CDR3 coding DNA: TGTGCCAGCAGTTTCAGTCAGGGGATGGATACGCAGTATTTT. Translation gives CASSFSQGMDTQYF.

The chain carries TRBV27 and TRBJ2-7; 8 positions match TRBD2. The germline V gene has CDR1 MNHEY and CDR2 SMNVEV (reference sequence). J lost 7 bases, V lost 5 bases, and 10 bases had no gene match. The CDR3 contains 14 residues. CDR3 amino acids: CASSRPGGIEEQYF. CDR3 DNA: TGTGCCAGCAGTCGTCCGGGAGGGATTGAAGAGCAGTACTTC.

The chain couples TRBV7-9 to TRBJ2-2, with a weak D call TRBD2 (5 bases). V shed 1 base and J shed 5 bases, with 8 bases lying between them. The CDR3 extends over 14 amino acids. Germline-derived CDR1 and CDR2 are SEHNR and FQNEAQ (reference sequence). Here the CDR3 DNA reads TGTGCCAGCAGCTTAGTGCGCGGGACCGGGGAGCTGTTTTTT. This encodes CASSLVRGTGELFF.

This clonotype was observed once. The chain has TRBV5-1 and TRBJ2-2; 14 nucleotides align to TRBD2. This CDR3 is 18 amino acids long. Losses at the gene ends were 3 bases for V and 0 bases for J; bases not matched to a gene: 4. CDR1 SGHRS and CDR2 YFSETQ come from the germline V gene. In DNA form, the CDR3 reads TGCGCCAGCAGCTCTTTGACTAGCGGGAGGGCGAACACCGGGGAGCTGTTTTTT. Amino acid sequence: CASSSLTSGRANTGELFF.

The rearrangement joins TRBV11-2 to TRBJ2-5; the match to TRBD2 covers 9 bases. The CDR3 is 16 amino acids. Unmatched junction bases numbered 8, after V lost 3 bases and J lost 3 bases. Germline V gene data show CDR1 as SGHAT and CDR2 as FQNNGV. CDR3 coding DNA: TGTGCCAGCAGCTTCGAGGCTAGCGGGATAGAAGAGACCCAGTACTTC. This encodes CASSFEASGIEETQYF. Using reference TRBV11-2 and TRBJ2-5 for the parts outside the CDR3, the full variable domain is EAGVAQSPRYKIIEKRQSVAFWCNPISGHATLYWYQQILGQGPKLLIQFQNNGVVDDSQLPKDRFSAERLKGVDSTLKIQPAKLEDSAVYLCASSFEASGIEETQYFGPGTRLLVL.

This clonotype was recorded a few times. The chain carries TRBV7-9 and TRBJ2-3; 11 bases fit TRBD1. This CDR3 is 15 amino acids long. In germline, CDR1 is SEHNR, CDR2 FQNEAQ (reference sequence). The V segment lost 2 bases and the J segment 5 bases; nucleotides outside the gene matches: 3. Here the CDR3 reads CASSLTGQGGDTQYF. CDR3 nucleotides: TGTGCCAGCAGCTTAACGGGACAGGGGGGAGATACGCAGTATTTT. The full variable domain, its missing parts supplied by reference TRBV7-9 and TRBJ2-3, is DTGVSQNPRHKITKRGQNVTFRCDPISEHNRLYWYRQTLGQGPEFLTYFQNEAQLEKSRLLSDRFSAERPKGSFSTLEIQRTEQGDSAMYLCASSLTGQGGDTQYFGPGTRLTVL.

The table lists this clonotype with a few counts. V is TRBV6-1 and J is TRBJ1-2; D remains unclear. The ends were cut back, 10 bases at V and 2 bases at J, with 17 bases in the middle. The CDR3 has 14 residues. Germline lookup yields CDR1 MNHNS and CDR2 SASEGT. The CDR3 region is CATREGPANYGYTF. For the CDR3, the DNA is TGTGCCACGCGGGAGGGCCCAGCCAACTATGGCTACACCTTC.

This clonotype was found a few times. This chain uses TRBV2 with TRBJ2-1, with 8 bases fitting TRBD2. Germline assignment: CDR1 SNHLY and CDR2 FYNNEI. This CDR3 has 13 amino acids. The V gene end was trimmed by 7 bases and the J gene end by 2 bases; junction bases not matched to a gene: 1. CDR3 bases: TGTGCCAGCATCGGGAGGGCCTACAATGAGCAGTTCTTC. It yields the protein CASIGRAYNEQFF.

In this sample, this clonotype turned up a few times. J is TRBJ1-6 and V is TRBV14; no clear D. CDR1 is SGHDN, CDR2 FVKESK, per germline. The germline V and J ends were trimmed by 3 bases and 6 bases, with 3 bases remaining between them. The CDR3 has 12 residues. CDR3 region: CASSHGNSPLHF. CDR3 in DNA: TGTGCCAGCAGCCATGGTAATTCACCCCTCCACTTT.